The rows below give T cell receptor beta chains drawn from one sample of a study of cytomegalovirus exposure and HLA in healthy donors. Measured with immunoSEQ multiplex PCR; TCRdb has only the in-frame clones, and not every one. The sample includes around 260,000 clones, 80% seen only once; the top ten take roughly 0.3%. The sample taken for sequencing was PBMCs. Receptors originate from a girl aged 2-10 years in good health and CMV-seronegative. Both conserved end residues are trimmed from each CDR3. Fields, in order: clone size, V gene, J gene, CDR3 protein. Clone size is shown for a subset of rows, as once, few, many or a class of expanded clone.

>.|TRBV5-5|TRBJ2-2
ASRQNWGAATGELF
>.|TRBV7-9|TRBJ2-3
ASSFGEGGTDTQY
>.|TRBV10-3|TRBJ1-5
AIREGTGESPQH
>once|TRBV7-2|TRBJ1-1
ASRQQANTEAF
>.|TRBV5-6|TRBJ2-7
ASTRRRILGEQY
>.|TRBV29-1|TRBJ2-7
SVVGTGLGEQY
>.|TRBV27|TRBJ2-3
ASKGLGRGGLLLHRTDTQY
>.|TRBV28|TRBJ1-3
ASSLVAAGNTIY
>.|TRBV27|TRBJ1-2
ASSLGRGGYGYT
>.|TRBV4-1|TRBJ2-1
ASSQAAEQF
>.|TRBV4-1|TRBJ2-1
ASGPGYLSGEQF
>.|TRBV11-2|TRBJ1-4
ASSPGQGAINEKLF
>.|TRBV5-1|TRBJ2-1
ASSLTSSYNEQF
>.|TRBV29-1|TRBJ2-3
SVLRTGSLDAQY
>.|TRBV9|TRBJ2-2
ASSVSRISNTGELF
>few|TRBV9|TRBJ2-1
ASSAPRQGSSYNEQF
>.|TRBV2|TRBJ1-6
ASSEAGGVPQSDSPLH
>.|TRBV28|TRBJ2-5
AVSERVVGFGTQY
>.|TRBV5-1|TRBJ1-1
ASSFRQGMNTEAF
>.|TRBV7-6|TRBJ2-1
ASSLLISGAHNEQF
>.|TRBV5-4|TRBJ2-3
ASSSAGSSTDTQY
>.|TRBV5-6|TRBJ1-1
ASSLNRGRENTEAF
>.|TRBV6-5|TRBJ1-2
ASRPGQKINYGYT
>.|TRBV7-7|TRBJ2-5
ASSLGSGSGETQY
>few|TRBV6-5|TRBJ2-7
ASSYSKTILGEQY
>.|TRBV7-2|TRBJ1-1
ASSLYGATGGTEAF
>.|TRBV5-1|TRBJ2-7
ASSPRVRGAYEQY
>once|TRBV2|TRBJ2-2
ASSVDLGGIGELF
>.|TRBV9|TRBJ2-5
ASSVASGRRETQY
>.|TRBV30|TRBJ2-3
AWSVGSADTQY
>.|TRBV2|TRBJ2-7
ASIADRAYEQY
>.|TRBV10-1|TRBJ2-2
ASSRIGTGDPGELF
>.|TRBV28|TRBJ1-6
ASSWTSSNSPLH
>.|TRBV19|TRBJ2-1
ASSGQRTSGGDGNEQF
>.|TRBV5-1|TRBJ2-3
ASSLYAGERADTQY
>.|TRBV2|TRBJ1-5
ASSEEWAGGFSNQPQH
>.|TRBV18|TRBJ1-1
ASAGGNTEAF
>.|TRBV5-1|TRBJ2-5
ASSLRWLAWETQY
>.|TRBV27|TRBJ2-1
ASSLGVGSPIYNEQF
>.|TRBV28|TRBJ1-2
ASSFDNRGDGYT